The 15 T cell receptor beta chains given below trace back to one sample, sequenced in a study of CD8 T cell repertoires and HIV-1 epitope variants. Assay used: immunoSEQ multiplex PCR; TCRdb lists only in-frame clones, some missing. The sample contains over 90,000 clones, roughly four fifths of which appear only once. Input material: uncultured baseline CD8+ T cells from peripheral blood mononuclear cells (PBMCs). The source of these receptors is a male donor with HIV.

In this sample, this clone turned up a few times. The V gene is TRBV6-1, the J gene TRBJ2-1; no firm D call. The V end was cut by 4 bases, the J end by 7 bases, with 20 bases between. Per the germline V gene, CDR1 is MNHNS and CDR2 is SASEGT. The CDR3 runs to 16 residues. The CDR3 nucleotides read TGTGCCAGCAGTGGGGTTGTGGGGATAGACGGGAATGAGCAGTTCTTC. The encoded protein is CASSGVVGIDGNEQFF.

As DNA, the CDR3 is TGTGCCAGCAGCTTAGCGGCTAGCGGGGGGGCCCGGGAGACCCAGTACTTC. Translating gives CASSLAASGGARETQYF. This chain connects TRBV7-2 to TRBJ2-5, with 12 bases matching TRBD2. Germline V gene data show CDR1 as SGHTA and CDR2 as FQGNSA. There are 17 residues in the CDR3. V shed 0 bases and J 5 bases; nucleotides not matched to a gene: 7.

This clone occurred once. The J gene is TRBJ1-1, the V gene TRBV5-8; unclear D gene. Germline assignment: CDR1 SGHTS and CDR2 YDEGEE. With 2 bases removed from V and 4 bases from J, the gap between germline ends came to 15 bases. This CDR3 comprises 15 residues. The CDR3 DNA sequence: TGTGCCAGCAGCTTTCCTCCAGGTCGGGGCACTGAAGCTTTCTTT. As protein: CASSFPPGRGTEAFF.

This clone counts as medium-sized. The V gene is TRBV5-1, the J gene TRBJ2-7, with 7 bases identical to TRBD2. CDR3 length: 17 amino acids. V shed 2 bases and J 0 bases; nucleotides not matched to a gene: 11. Germline V gives CDR1 SGHRS, CDR2 YFSETQ. The CDR3 sequence: CASSLYSGTTSSYEQYF. The CDR3 nucleotides read TGCGCCAGCAGCTTATACAGCGGGACCACAAGCTCCTACGAGCAGTACTTC.

V gene TRBV5-1 combines with J gene TRBJ2-3; D unresolved. CDR1 and CDR2 (germline): SGHRS, YFSETQ. V was trimmed by 6 bases and J by 4 bases, leaving 15 bases between them. CDR3 length equals 14 residues. The CDR3 here is CASIPGPGADTQYF. For the CDR3, the DNA is TGCGCCAGCATCCCGGGTCCTGGGGCAGATACGCAGTATTTT.

This clone is labeled medium-sized. The CDR3: CASSPNSGEGYGYTF. The CDR3 DNA follows: TGTGCCAGCTCACCAAATTCAGGGGAGGGCTATGGCTACACCTTC. The chain joins TRBV18 to TRBJ1-2; D possibly corresponds to TRBD1 (6 bases). The CDR3 runs 15 residues. The germline V and J ends were trimmed by 2 bases and 4 bases, with 14 bases remaining between them. Germline V gene sequence: CDR1 KGHSH, CDR2 LQKENI.

This clone was seen many times. This chain uses TRBV6-5 with TRBJ2-3; 7 bases are shared with TRBD1. Per the germline V gene, CDR1 is MNHEY and CDR2 is SVGAGI. V was pared by 0 bases and J by 2 bases, with 5 bases of the junction left unmatched. This CDR3 has 16 amino acids. The CDR3 is CASSYSDRDHTDTQYF. CDR3 bases: TGTGCCAGCAGTTACTCAGACAGGGATCACACAGATACGCAGTATTTT.

V and J are TRBV12-5 and TRBJ2-1; weak D call: TRBD2 (5 bases). The CDR3 covers 16 residues. V was trimmed by 6 bases and J by 3 bases, leaving 18 bases between them. Germline CDR1 and CDR2: LGHNT and FRNRAP. Written as DNA, the CDR3 is TGTGCTAGTGGCCCCCTCACTAGTACGAGCTACAATGAGCAGTTCTTC. Its protein is CASGPLTSTSYNEQFF.

The chain carries TRBV28 and TRBJ1-1; 8 bases are a match to TRBD1. CDR3 length: 12 residues. Looked up from germline, CDR1 is MDHEN and CDR2 is SYDVKM. Trimming at V came to 10 bases and at J to 5 bases, leaving 6 bases not matched to a gene. CDR3 region: CATNYRGTEAFF. CDR3 sequence (DNA): TGTGCCACCAATTACAGGGGGACTGAAGCTTTCTTT.

The rearrangement links TRBV29-1 to TRBJ2-1; D may be TRBD2 (7 bases). Germline CDR1 reads SQVTM; CDR2 reads ANQGSEA. CDR3 length: 18 residues. The V gene lost 8 bases and the J gene lost 0 bases, with 26 bases spanning the gap. The CDR3 loop reads CSTAEGGAGIRSYNEQFF. DNA of the CDR3: TGCAGCACTGCGGAAGGGGGAGCGGGGATCCGCTCCTACAATGAGCAGTTCTTC.

V gene TRBV7-9 combines with J gene TRBJ1-2; D remains ambiguous. This CDR3 has 11 residues. V was clipped by 2 bases and J by 9 bases, with 7 bases between them. Germline V CDR1 and CDR2: SEHNR, FQNEAQ (reference sequence). In nucleotides, the CDR3 is TGTGCCAGCAGCTTATCAGAGAGCTACACCTTC. This translates into CASSLSESYTF.

The chain uses TRBV10-3 and TRBJ2-7; 7 positions agree with TRBD1. J was trimmed by 0 bases and V by 4 bases; bases with no gene match: 3. This CDR3 has 14 residues. In germline, CDR1 is ENHRY, CDR2 SYGVKD. CDR3 DNA: TGTGCCATCAGTGCCAGGGGGAGCTCCTACGAGCAGTACTTC. The encoded protein is CAISARGSSYEQYF.

The genes are TRBV5-1 and TRBJ1-2; 8 nucleotides agree with TRBD1. Germline values: CDR1 SGHRS, CDR2 YFSETQ. The CDR3 consists of 15 residues. The V gene end was trimmed by 4 bases and the J gene end by 2 bases; junction bases not matched to a gene: 7. The CDR3 sequence: CASSQGRQGNYGYTF. The DNA of the CDR3 is TGCGCCAGCAGCCAGGGTAGACAGGGGAACTATGGCTACACCTTC.

This chain connects TRBV6-5 to TRBJ1-4; D call uncertain. In germline, CDR1 is MNHEY, CDR2 SVGAGI. V was trimmed by 6 bases and J by 7 bases, leaving 6 bases between them. This CDR3 region has 11 residues. CDR3 loop: CASRFGEKLFF. The CDR3 nucleotides are TGTGCCAGCAGGTTTGGTGAAAAACTGTTTTTT.

The V and J genes are TRBV27 and TRBJ1-1; D may be TRBD1 (5 bases). The germline V gene encodes CDR1 MNHEY and CDR2 SMNVEV (reference sequence). The CDR3 contains 13 residues. Trimming shortened V by 8 bases and J by 5 bases, and 15 bases separated the two germline ends. As DNA, the CDR3 is TGTGCCAGCTTAGGGGCGTCGAGTACTGAAGCTTTCTTT. Residues: CASLGASSTEAFF.